One and the same sample provided the 22 T cell receptor beta chains below, sequenced in a study of blood T cell repertoires in COVID-19. Assay used: immunoSEQ multiplex PCR; TCRdb lists only in-frame clones, some missing. The data contain 75,000 to 95,000 clones, 88% of them seen just once; the ten biggest clones take up approximately 19%. The sequenced sample consisted of peripheral blood. The source is a human donor in a cohort sampled during active COVID-19.

This clone came up once. The chain recombines TRBV28 with TRBJ2-1; tentatively, D is TRBD1 (6 bases). V was pared by 6 bases and J by 0 bases, with 9 bases between. Looked up from germline, CDR1 is MDHEN and CDR2 is SYDVKM. The CDR3 extends over 14 amino acids. In nucleotides, the CDR3 is TGTGCCAGCAGGGGACAAAGCTCCTACAATGAGCAGTTCTTC. Its translation is CASRGQSSYNEQFF.

The rearrangement uses TRBV4-3 and TRBJ2-1; a weak D match, TRBD1 (5 bases). Per germline, CDR1 LGHNA and CDR2 YSLEER. Trimming cost V 1 base and J 1 base, with 11 bases left between them. CDR3 length: 16 residues. The CDR3 spells CASSQGVGASYNEQFF. The CDR3 region has the DNA TGCGCCAGCAGCCAAGGTGTAGGGGCGTCCTACAATGAGCAGTTCTTC.

As DNA, the CDR3 is TGTGCCAGCAGGCCCCGGGGGGGCACCGGGGAGCTGTTTTTT. It translates to CASRPRGGTGELFF. V gene TRBV25-1 combines with J gene TRBJ2-2; 8 bases map to TRBD2. Germline values: CDR1 MGHDK, CDR2 SYGVNS. The CDR3 has 14 amino acids. V was clipped by 6 bases and J by 4 bases; unmatched bases: 4.

The chain combines TRBV18 with TRBJ1-5; no firm D call. This CDR3 region has 13 residues. CDR1 and CDR2 (germline): KGHSH, LQKENI. Trimming took 3 bases from V and 5 from J, leaving 8 bases between them. The DNA of the CDR3 is TGTGCCAGCTCACCGGAACTACATCAGCCCCAGCATTTT. It encodes CASSPELHQPQHF.

The chain carries TRBV7-9 and TRBJ2-1; TRBD2 might be the D (6 bases). The CDR3 has 13 residues. V was trimmed by 8 bases and J by 1 base, leaving 9 bases between them. Germline V lookup: CDR1 SEHNR, CDR2 FQNEAQ (reference sequence). The DNA of the CDR3 is TGTGCCAGCGGGGGGAGGTCCTACAATGAGCAGTTCTTC. Its translation: CASGGRSYNEQFF. The whole variable domain, filled in from reference TRBV7-9 and TRBJ2-1, reads DTGVSQNPRHKITKRGQNVTFRCDPISEHNRLYWYRQTLGQGPEFLTYFQNEAQLEKSRLLSDRFSAERPKGSFSTLEIQRTEQGDSAMYLCASGGRSYNEQFFGPGTRLTVL.

This sequence joins TRBV29-1 and TRBJ2-7; D possibly corresponds to TRBD1 (6 bases). The length of the CDR3 is 17 residues. Between the trimmed V and J ends, which lost 6 bases and 7 bases, there was a span of 31 bases. Germline V gives CDR1 SQVTM, CDR2 ANQGSEA. In DNA, the CDR3 is TGCAGCGTAGGACGAGCGGACAGTTCAAGAATAGGAGTGGAGCAGTACTTC. Residues: CSVGRADSSRIGVEQYF.

This chain links TRBV5-1 with TRBJ1-6, with 8 bases matching TRBD1. This CDR3 is built from 16 residues. Germline CDR1 reads SGHRS; CDR2 reads YFSETQ. V shed 5 bases and J 7 bases; nucleotides not matched to a gene: 11. CDR3 DNA sequence: TGCGCCAGCAGTCCAGCCGGACAGGGACAAAATTCACCCCTCCACTTT. This gives the protein CASSPAGQGQNSPLHF.

The chain has TRBV19 and TRBJ2-2; D may be TRBD1 (5 bases). V was clipped by 7 bases and J by 6 bases, with 15 bases between them. The germline V gene encodes CDR1 LNHDA and CDR2 SQIVND (reference sequence). The CDR3 is 14 amino acids. The CDR3 spells CASMVGVSSGELFF. In nucleotides, the CDR3 is TGTGCCAGTATGGTAGGGGTGTCGTCCGGGGAGCTGTTTTTT.

The rearrangement uses TRBV7-9 and TRBJ2-1; TRBD2 aligns across 12 bases. In germline, CDR1 is SEHNR, CDR2 FQNEAQ (reference sequence). The CDR3 is 15 amino acids. Trimming took 5 bases from V and 9 from J; bases not matched to a gene: 8. CDR3 region: CASSDTSGGRVEQFF. The CDR3 nucleotides read TGTGCCAGCAGCGACACTAGCGGGGGGAGGGTTGAGCAGTTCTTC.

The chain carries TRBV7-7 and TRBJ2-2; TRBD1 is a possible D gene (6 bases). The V end lost 1 base, the J end lost 5 bases, and 11 bases lay between the germline ends. Looked up from germline, CDR1 is SSHAT and CDR2 is FNYEAQ (reference sequence). This CDR3 has 15 amino acids. The CDR3 region has the DNA TGTGCCAGCAGCTTAGAGGGGGTTGAAACCGGGGAGCTGTTTTTT. Translated: CASSLEGVETGELFF.

This chain uses TRBV6-2 or TRBV6-3 with TRBJ2-3; 7 nucleotides line up with TRBD2. Trimming at V came to 6 bases and at J to 4 bases, leaving 7 bases not matched to a gene. The germline CDR1 and CDR2 sequences are MNHEY and SVGEGT. CDR3 length: 14 residues. CDR3 nucleotide sequence: TGTGCCAGCAGCCTAGCGGCAAGTGCAGATACGCAGTATTTT. It translates to CASSLAASADTQYF.

DNA of the CDR3: TGTGCCAGCAGCTTGGGACACTCCACCTACGAGCAGTACTTC. Translated: CASSLGHSTYEQYF. V usage is TRBV7-9 and J usage is TRBJ2-7; D possibly corresponds to TRBD1 (6 bases). The CDR3 is 14 amino acids. Germline-derived CDR1 and CDR2 are SEHNR and FQNEAQ (reference sequence). Trimming took off 3 bases at V and 2 bases at J, with 11 bases between the two ends.

This chain links TRBV4-3 with TRBJ2-5; 8 nucleotides line up with TRBD1. The CDR3 runs 13 residues. Germline V gene sequence: CDR1 LGHNA, CDR2 YSLEER. After removal of 6 bases from V and 4 bases from J, the junction contained 4 bases not matched to a gene. CDR3 amino acids: CASSLDRGETQYF. DNA of the CDR3: TGCGCCAGCAGTCTAGACAGGGGAGAGACCCAGTACTTC.

The V and J genes are TRBV27 and TRBJ2-1; possible D gene TRBD1, 5 bases. CDR1 and CDR2 (germline): MNHEY, SMNVEV (reference sequence). The V gene lost 7 bases and the J gene lost 2 bases, with 18 bases spanning the gap. CDR3 size: 16 residues. The CDR3: CASNPSDILAYNEQFF. CDR3 DNA: TGTGCCAGCAACCCGTCGGACATTCTTGCCTACAATGAGCAGTTCTTC.

The V call is TRBV7-8, the J call TRBJ2-7, with 10 positions matching TRBD1. Looked up from germline, CDR1 is SGHVS and CDR2 is FQNEAQ. V shed 5 bases, J shed 7 bases, and the junction held 8 bases outside the gene matches. CDR3 length: 14 residues. The CDR3 DNA follows: TGTGCCAGCAGCCTCCGACAGGGGGCTGTAGAGCAGTACTTC. This gives the protein CASSLRQGAVEQYF.

This clone showed up just once. This sequence joins TRBV6-5 and TRBJ2-7; 11 bases map to TRBD2. The V gene's germline CDR1 is MNHEY and CDR2 SVGAGI. The V gene end was trimmed by 7 bases and the J gene end by 4 bases; junction bases not matched to a gene: 3. The length of the CDR3 is 13 residues. CDR3 amino acids: CASMGTSGYEQYF. Here the CDR3 DNA reads TGTGCCAGCATGGGGACTAGCGGATACGAGCAGTACTTC.

This chain joins TRBV4-3 and TRBJ2-2, with D perhaps matching TRBD1 (5 bases). The ends were cut back, 0 bases at V and 5 bases at J, with 13 bases in the middle. Germline values: CDR1 LGHNA, CDR2 YSLEER. The length of the CDR3 is 16 residues. The chain's CDR3 is CASSQDDRGWTGELFF. Written as DNA, the CDR3 is TGCGCCAGCAGCCAAGATGATAGGGGTTGGACCGGGGAGCTGTTTTTT.

V gene TRBV9 combines with J gene TRBJ1-2; TRBD1 matches at 8 bases. CDR1 SGDLS and CDR2 YYNGEE come from the germline V gene. The CDR3 has 15 amino acids. Trimming at V came to 3 bases and at J to 6 bases, leaving 10 bases not matched to a gene. The DNA for the CDR3 is TGTGCCAGCAGCGGAAGACAGGGGCCCTTCCATGGCTACACCTTC. As protein: CASSGRQGPFHGYTF.

The genes are TRBV19 and TRBJ1-6, with D possibly being TRBD1 (6 bases). Germline CDR1 is LNHDA and CDR2 is SQIVND (reference sequence). The CDR3 length is 15 residues. V lost 3 bases, J lost 8 bases, and 14 bases lay in between. The CDR3 protein is CASSITGLRDSPLHF. Written as DNA, the CDR3 is TGTGCCAGTAGTATCACAGGGTTACGCGATTCACCCCTCCACTTT.

CDR3 region: CASIRTGGGYGYTF. In DNA, the CDR3 is TGTGCCAGCATTAGGACAGGGGGCGGCTATGGCTACACCTTC. The genes are TRBV28 and TRBJ1-2, with 11 bases fitting TRBD1. This CDR3 is 14 amino acids long. Germline CDR1 MDHEN, CDR2 SYDVKM. With 7 bases clipped from V and 4 bases from J, the junction kept 5 bases outside the gene matches.

The chain combines TRBV4-1 with TRBJ2-3; D is possibly TRBD2 (5 bases). With 1 base removed from V and 1 base from J, the gap between germline ends came to 12 bases. This CDR3 spans 16 amino acids. In germline, CDR1 is MGHRA, CDR2 YSYEKL. The CDR3 loop reads CASSQVPSPGTDTQYF. The CDR3 DNA sequence: TGCGCCAGCAGCCAAGTTCCTAGCCCTGGCACAGATACGCAGTATTTT.

This sequence joins TRBV18 and TRBJ1-1, with TRBD1 identical over 8 bases. V lost 5 bases to trimming and J lost 0 bases; unmatched junction nucleotides: 5. Germline CDR1 and CDR2: KGHSH and LQKENI. This CDR3 region has 15 residues. CDR3 amino acids: CASSSGQGLNTEAFF. The CDR3, as DNA: TGTGCCAGCTCAAGCGGACAGGGACTGAACACTGAAGCTTTCTTT.